This T cell receptor beta chain stems from a study of T cells after yellow fever vaccination. TCRdb re-called the 5' RACE reads with MiXCR, one entry per CDR3 protein. The sample has around 230,000 distinct CDR3 sequences, about 7% seen once. This CDR3 comprises 17 residues. Trimming cost V 6 bases and J 2 bases, with 23 bases left between them. Germline CDR1 reads SGHVT; CDR2 reads SQSDAQ. The specimen comprised CD4+ T cells sorted from PBMCs, sampled on the day of the yellow fever booster vaccination. The receptor was isolated from a man aged 30 to 45 who received the YFV17D yellow fever vaccine. The rearrangement joins TRBV7-4 to TRBJ2-7, with a possible D match to TRBD1 (5 bases). In DNA form, the CDR3 reads TGTGCCAGCAGGTCCGCAACCAGAAAGACAGTACCCTACGAGCAGTACTTC. This translates into CASRSATRKTVPYEQYF.